Listed below are T cell receptor beta chains from one sample, sequenced in a study of blood T cells in healthy people across ages. One entry per CDR3 protein results from TCRdb running MiXCR on the 5' RACE reads. The profile shows 1.8 million or so distinct CDR3 sequences, about two fifths of them singletons. Sequencing was carried out using blood. The receptors derive from a human donor in good health. The CDR3 runs from the conserved cysteine through the conserved F or W. A D gene is named only where the DNA matches it firmly. The size of a clone is reported for some rows only, either as once, few or many, or as a class for expanded clones.

clone_size j_call d_call v_call cdr3_aa cdr3_nt
few TRBJ1-1 TRBD1 TRBV5-1 CASSQQGEDTEAFF TGCGCCAGCAGCCAACAGGGGGAGGACACTGAAGCTTTCTTT
NA TRBJ1-6 NA TRBV18 CASSPPGTNGSPLHF TGTGCCAGCTCACCTCCAGGGACCAATGGTTCACCCCTCCACTTT
many TRBJ2-7 TRBD1 TRBV3-1 CASSQGQGGHEQYF TGCGCCAGCAGCCAAGGACAGGGGGGACACGAGCAGTACTTC
NA TRBJ2-7 TRBD1 TRBV7-3 CASSYPGQGDHEQYF TGTGCCAGCAGCTATCCGGGACAGGGGGACCACGAGCAGTACTTC
NA TRBJ1-2 NA TRBV6-2/TRBV6-3 CATRTSPLSDGYTF TGTGCCACCAGAACAAGTCCACTATCCGATGGCTACACCTTC
few TRBJ2-5 NA TRBV2 CASSDAARAPQVTQYF TGTGCCAGCAGTGACGCGGCGAGGGCCCCTCAAGTGACCCAGTACTTC
NA TRBJ2-1 TRBD2 TRBV5-1 CASSLWRGGGEQFF TGCGCCAGCAGCTTGTGGCGGGGGGGTGGTGAGCAGTTCTTC
NA TRBJ2-7 NA TRBV12-3/TRBV12-4 CASAGRQSYEQYF TGTGCCTCCGCGGGACGACAATCCTACGAGCAGTACTTC
NA TRBJ1-3 NA TRBV5-1 CASSRDVVSSGNTIYF TGCGCCAGCAGCCGCGATGTGGTTAGCTCTGGAAACACCATATATTTT
NA TRBJ1-2 NA TRBV6-6 CASSSSTGDYGYTF NA
few TRBJ2-7 NA TRBV18 CASSPSGRDGGEQYF TGTGCCAGCTCACCGAGCGGGCGGGATGGAGGGGAGCAGTACTTC
NA TRBJ2-7 TRBD1 TRBV20-1 CSASTGTGGFIYEQYF TGCAGTGCTAGTACCGGGACAGGGGGTTTTATCTACGAGCAGTACTTC
few TRBJ2-1 NA TRBV20-1 CSARGRPAGSYNEQFF TGCAGTGCTAGAGGACGACCCGCCGGCTCCTACAATGAGCAGTTCTTC
NA TRBJ1-2 NA TRBV7-9 CASSLRDRAESYTF TGTGCCAGCAGCTTACGGGACCGGGCCGAGAGCTACACCTTC
NA TRBJ1-5 TRBD1 TRBV7-2 CASSHQSGQEVQPQHF TGTGCCAGCAGCCATCAATCTGGACAGGAGGTTCAGCCCCAGCATTTT
NA TRBJ1-6 TRBD1 TRBV4-3 CASSQDGTGGYSPLHF TGCGCCAGCAGCCAAGACGGGACAGGGGGCTATTCACCCCTCCACTTT
NA TRBJ2-5 TRBD2 TRBV7-3 CASSLGTSGVGTQYF TGTGCCAGCAGCTTAGGAACTAGCGGGGTCGGGACCCAGTACTTC
few TRBJ1-2 NA TRBV6-1 CASSVDGLNYGYTF TGTGCCAGCAGTGTGGACGGACTTAACTATGGCTACACCTTC
few TRBJ1-2 NA TRBV12-3/TRBV12-4 CASNLGVNYGYTF TGTGCCAGCAATCTAGGGGTTAACTATGGCTACACCTTC
NA TRBJ2-5 NA TRBV12-3/TRBV12-4 CASRGFRAETQYF TGTGCCAGCAGGGGTTTCAGGGCGGAGACCCAGTACTTC
NA TRBJ1-5 NA TRBV12-5 CASGSRTDTLSSNQPQHF TGTGCTAGTGGTTCACGGACCGATACCCTTTCCAGCAATCAGCCCCAGCATTTT
few TRBJ2-7 NA TRBV9 CASTPGGAVYEQYF TGTGCCAGCACCCCAGGGGGGGCGGTGTACGAGCAGTACTTC
NA TRBJ2-7 NA TRBV7-2 CASSWLVGDPYEQYF TGTGCCAGCAGCTGGCTAGTGGGGGATCCCTACGAGCAGTACTTC
NA TRBJ1-2 NA TRBV25-1 CASSELPGRAGSGYTF TGTGCCAGCAGTGAGCTTCCAGGGCGCGCTGGGTCTGGCTACACCTTC
few TRBJ2-7 NA TRBV21-1 CASSKRDRGLWEQYF TGTGCCAGCAGCAAACGGGACAGGGGGTTATGGGAGCAGTACTTC
NA TRBJ1-5 NA TRBV20-1 CSVLHTGGQPQHF TGCAGTGTTCTCCATACAGGAGGACAGCCCCAGCATTTT
NA TRBJ2-2 TRBD1 TRBV11-3 CASSPTGGADTGELFF TGTGCCAGCAGCCCGACAGGGGGCGCGGACACCGGGGAGCTGTTTTTT
NA TRBJ1-1 NA TRBV7-3 CASSLINRVDTEAFF TGTGCCAGCAGCTTAATAAACAGGGTTGATACTGAAGCTTTCTTT
NA TRBJ2-2 NA TRBV18 CASSGQINTGGLFF TGTGCCAGCTCAGGACAGATCAACACCGGGGGGCTGTTTTTT
NA TRBJ2-6 NA TRBV20-1 CSARDRGAPQRSGANVLTF TGCAGTGCTAGAGATCGCGGGGCTCCGCAGAGGTCTGGGGCCAACGTCCTGACTTTC
few TRBJ1-5 TRBD1 TRBV28 CASSILTGGNQPQHF TGTGCCAGCAGTATTCTGACAGGGGGCAATCAGCCCCAGCATTTT
few TRBJ2-5 NA TRBV15 CATQRGTQETQYF TGTGCCACTCAACGGGGGACCCAAGAGACCCAGTACTTC
few TRBJ1-2 NA TRBV15 CATSRATTNYGYTF TGTGCCACCAGCAGAGCAACCACTAACTATGGCTACACCTTC
NA TRBJ2-5 TRBD2 TRBV25-1 CASSDPGRVEETQYF TGTGCCAGCAGTGACCCTGGGAGGGTGGAAGAGACCCAGTACTTC
NA TRBJ2-1 NA TRBV20-1 CSAEGGRGTGEQFF TGCAGTGCCGAGGGGGGAAGGGGGACGGGTGAGCAGTTCTTC
NA TRBJ2-1 NA TRBV24-1 CATSDPSASSYNEQFF TGTGCCACCAGTGATCCCAGTGCCAGCTCCTACAATGAGCAGTTCTTC
NA TRBJ2-5 TRBD2 TRBV20-1 CSARGGLAGGLVTQETQYF TGCAGTGCTAGAGGTGGACTAGCGGGGGGGCTCGTAACACAAGAGACCCAGTACTTC
few TRBJ2-1 NA TRBV7-6 CASSLASLSSYNEQFF TGTGCCAGCAGCTTAGCTAGCCTGAGCTCCTACAATGAGCAGTTCTTC
NA TRBJ1-6 NA TRBV20-1 CSARRGTYNSPLHF TGCAGTGCGCGAAGGGGGACCTATAATTCACCCCTCCACTTT
NA TRBJ2-7 NA TRBV7-9 CASVGLLHEQYF TGTGCCAGCGTTGGACTTCTCCACGAGCAGTACTTC
NA TRBJ2-1 NA TRBV3-1 CASSRFSSETQFF TGTGCCAGCAGCCGATTTAGCTCCGAGACCCAGTTCTTC